This TCR beta chain comes out of a study of blood T cell repertoires in COVID-19. V shed 4 bases and J 0 bases; nucleotides not matched to a gene: 3. This CDR3 has 15 amino acids. Per germline, CDR1 SGHRS and CDR2 YFSETQ. Libraries were prepared by immunoSEQ multiplex PCR; TCRdb keeps only in-frame clonotypes and omits some of them. Counted here are some 410,000 clones, over 75% occurring once; the ten biggest clones make up over 0.9%. The specimen sequenced was PBMCs or T cells enriched from blood (not recorded which). V gene TRBV5-1 combines with J gene TRBJ2-1; TRBD2 matches 8 bases. The receptor was isolated from a woman aged 25 to 45 with acute COVID-19. CDR3 amino acids: CASSAGGASYNEQFF. CDR3 sequence (DNA): TGCGCCAGCAGCGCCGGGGGGGCCTCCTACAATGAGCAGTTCTTC.